The present T cell receptor beta chain was sequenced within a study of T cells expressing NK-cell markers. Generation of TCR beta cDNA was performed by 5'RACE template switching incorporating UMIs. TCRdb reanalyzed the 5' RACE reads and collapses them to one entry per CDR3 protein, without DNA. Its listing shows about 540,000 distinct CDR3 sequences. As to this clonotype: Its antigen is currently unknown.

Looked up from germline, CDR1 is SQVTM and CDR2 is ANQGSEA. This CDR3 comprises 14 residues. Study-level points and caveats: The same clonotypes also predominated in the CD3+CD56-NKG2C+ fraction of several donors. Roughly 6 of the donors carried dominant NKG2C+ clonotypes that took up roughly 1.0-8% of their CD8+ T cells.

The sequenced material came from blood T cells: a sorted CD56 or NKG2C T cell subset, CD4+ or CD8+ T cells, or bulk PBMC T cells (not recorded which). The chain joins TRBV29-1 to TRBJ2-1. The TCR was taken from a man between 18 and 29 years old in good health. CDR3 residues: CSVGWIRNGNEQFF.